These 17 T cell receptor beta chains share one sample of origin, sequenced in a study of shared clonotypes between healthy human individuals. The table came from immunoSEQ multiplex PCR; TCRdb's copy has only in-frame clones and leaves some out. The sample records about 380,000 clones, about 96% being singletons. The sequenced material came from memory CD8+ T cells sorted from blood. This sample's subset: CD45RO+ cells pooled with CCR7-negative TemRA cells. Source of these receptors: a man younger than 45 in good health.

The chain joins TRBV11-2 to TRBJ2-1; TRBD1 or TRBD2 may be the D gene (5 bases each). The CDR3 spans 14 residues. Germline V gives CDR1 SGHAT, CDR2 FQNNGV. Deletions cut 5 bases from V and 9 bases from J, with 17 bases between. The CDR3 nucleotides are TGTGCCAGCAGCCCAATAAGGGGACGGGGTGAGCAGTTCTTC. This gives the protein CASSPIRGRGEQFF.

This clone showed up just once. The CDR3 protein is CASSLAKNGGSSGNTIYF. The CDR3 DNA follows: TGTGCCAGCAGCTTAGCGAAGAATGGAGGGAGCTCTGGAAACACCATATATTTT. V and J are TRBV11-1 and TRBJ1-3; unclear D gene. Trimming left V 0 bases short and J 0 bases short, with 15 bases between. Germline V lookup: CDR1 SGHAT, CDR2 FQDESV (reference sequence). This CDR3 region has 18 residues.

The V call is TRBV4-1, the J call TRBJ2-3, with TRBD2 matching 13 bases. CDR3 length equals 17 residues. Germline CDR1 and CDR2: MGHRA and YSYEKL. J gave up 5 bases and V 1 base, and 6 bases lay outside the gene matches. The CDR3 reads CASSQAGTSGKLDTQYF. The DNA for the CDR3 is TGCGCCAGCAGCCAAGCGGGGACTAGCGGGAAACTAGATACGCAGTATTTT.

The CDR3 DNA follows: TGTGCCAGTGGGCTAACCTACAATGAGCAGTTCTTC. It is translated as CASGLTYNEQFF. The chain has TRBV19 and TRBJ2-1, with D unresolved. Germline V gene sequence: CDR1 LNHDA, CDR2 SQIVND (reference sequence). The CDR3 totals 12 residues. Trimming shortened V by 8 bases and J by 2 bases, and 7 bases separated the two germline ends.

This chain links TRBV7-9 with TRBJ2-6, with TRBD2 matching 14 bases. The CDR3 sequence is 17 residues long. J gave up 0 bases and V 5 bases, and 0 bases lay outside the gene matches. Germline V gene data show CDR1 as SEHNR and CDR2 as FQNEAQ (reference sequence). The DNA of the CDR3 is TGTGCCAGCAGCGGGACTAGCGGGAGCTCTGGGGCCAACGTCCTGACTTTC. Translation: CASSGTSGSSGANVLTF.

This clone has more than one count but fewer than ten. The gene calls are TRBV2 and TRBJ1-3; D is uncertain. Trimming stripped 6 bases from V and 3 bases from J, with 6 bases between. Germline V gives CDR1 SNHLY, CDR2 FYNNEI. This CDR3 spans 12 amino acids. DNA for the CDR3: TGTGCCAGCAGCCAAGATGGAAACACCATATATTTT. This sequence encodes CASSQDGNTIYF.

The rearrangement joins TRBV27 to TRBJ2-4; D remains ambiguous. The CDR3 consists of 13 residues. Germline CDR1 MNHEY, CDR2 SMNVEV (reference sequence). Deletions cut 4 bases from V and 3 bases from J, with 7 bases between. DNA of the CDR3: TGTGCCAGCAGTTCAAACAGCAAAAACATTCAGTACTTC. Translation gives CASSSNSKNIQYF.

The CDR3 spells CAWSQQGDQPQHF. Written as DNA, the CDR3 is TGTGCCTGGAGTCAACAGGGGGATCAGCCCCAGCATTTT. The gene calls are TRBV30 and TRBJ1-5; 8 nucleotides match TRBD1. The CDR3 runs 13 residues. CDR1 and CDR2 from the germline V gene are GTSNPN and SVGIG (reference sequence). Losses at the gene ends were 2 bases for V and 5 bases for J; bases not matched to a gene: 2.

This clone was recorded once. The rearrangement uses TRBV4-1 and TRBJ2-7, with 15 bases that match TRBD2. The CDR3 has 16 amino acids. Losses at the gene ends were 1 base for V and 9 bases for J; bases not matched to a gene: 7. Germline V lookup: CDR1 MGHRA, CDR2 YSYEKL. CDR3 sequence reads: CASSQVMGLAGGAQYF. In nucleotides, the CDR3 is TGCGCCAGCAGCCAAGTCATGGGACTAGCGGGAGGTGCGCAGTACTTC.

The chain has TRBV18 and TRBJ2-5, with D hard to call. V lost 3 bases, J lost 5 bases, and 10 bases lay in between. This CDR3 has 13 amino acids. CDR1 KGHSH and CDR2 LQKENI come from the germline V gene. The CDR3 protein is CASSPGRLETQYF. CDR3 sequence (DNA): TGTGCCAGCTCACCGGGCAGGCTTGAGACCCAGTACTTC.

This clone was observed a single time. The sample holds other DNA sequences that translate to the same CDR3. CDR3 residues: CSARGGYTF. In nucleotides, the CDR3 is TGCAGTGCTAGGGGAGGCTACACCTTC. The chain employs TRBV20-1 and TRBJ1-2; D is uncertain. The CDR3 is 9 amino acids. Looked up from germline, CDR1 is DFQATT and CDR2 is SNEGSKA (reference sequence). V was shortened by 3 bases and J by 8 bases, with 4 bases between the two germline ends.

The CDR3 coding sequence is TGTGCCAGCAGCTTGGAGGGCACCTACAATGAGCAGTTCTTC. It translates to CASSLEGTYNEQFF. J is TRBJ2-1 and V is TRBV5-6; D gene uncertain. Trimming took off 0 bases at V and 2 bases at J, with 6 bases between the two ends. Germline V CDR1 and CDR2: SGHDT, YYEEEE. The CDR3 spans 14 residues.

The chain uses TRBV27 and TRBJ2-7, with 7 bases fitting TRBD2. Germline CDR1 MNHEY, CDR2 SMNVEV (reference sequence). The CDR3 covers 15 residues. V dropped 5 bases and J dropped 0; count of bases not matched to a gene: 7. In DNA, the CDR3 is TGTGCCAGCAGTACCGGCGGGAGCGGCTCCTACGAGCAGTACTTC. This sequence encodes CASSTGGSGSYEQYF.

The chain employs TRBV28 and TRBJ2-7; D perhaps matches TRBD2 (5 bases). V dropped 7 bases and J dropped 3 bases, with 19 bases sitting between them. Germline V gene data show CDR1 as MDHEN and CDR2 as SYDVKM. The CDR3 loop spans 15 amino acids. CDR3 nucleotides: TGTGCCAGCACCTTTGGGGAGTCAGATCGCTACGAGCAGTACTTC. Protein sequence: CASTFGESDRYEQYF.

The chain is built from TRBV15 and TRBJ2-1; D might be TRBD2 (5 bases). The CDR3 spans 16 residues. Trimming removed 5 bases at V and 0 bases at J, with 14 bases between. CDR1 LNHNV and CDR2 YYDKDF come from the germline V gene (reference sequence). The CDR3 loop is CATSPNRGLSYNEQFF. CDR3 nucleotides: TGTGCCACCAGCCCAAATCGCGGGCTCTCCTACAATGAGCAGTTCTTC.

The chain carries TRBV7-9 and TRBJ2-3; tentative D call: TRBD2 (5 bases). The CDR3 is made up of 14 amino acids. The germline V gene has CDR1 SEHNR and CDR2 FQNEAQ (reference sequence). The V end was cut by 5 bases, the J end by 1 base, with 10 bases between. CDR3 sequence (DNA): TGTGCCAGCAGCCCAACTAGGGGCACAGATACGCAGTATTTT. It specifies CASSPTRGTDTQYF.

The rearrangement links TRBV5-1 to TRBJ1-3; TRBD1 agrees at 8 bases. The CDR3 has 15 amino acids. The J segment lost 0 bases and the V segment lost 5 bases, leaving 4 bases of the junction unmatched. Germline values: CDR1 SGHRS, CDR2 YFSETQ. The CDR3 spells CASSTGGSSGNTIYF. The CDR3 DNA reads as TGCGCCAGCAGTACAGGGGGGAGCTCTGGAAACACCATATATTTT.